A single sample gave rise to the 25 T cell receptor beta chains below, sequenced in a study of cytomegalovirus exposure and HLA in healthy donors. The protocol was immunoSEQ multiplex PCR, while the TCRdb copy is restricted to in-frame clones and leaves out a portion. The data show around 71,000 clones, 90% to 95% seen once. Sequencing was carried out using PBMCs. These receptors originate from a man between 18 and 35 years old in good health and CMV-seropositive.

This clone was found once. This rearrangement joins TRBV2 to TRBJ2-5, with D possibly being TRBD1 (6 bases). The CDR3 covers 14 residues. Germline V gene sequence: CDR1 SNHLY, CDR2 FYNNEI. Trimming cost V 4 bases and J 5 bases, with 14 bases left between them. The CDR3 DNA sequence: TGTGCCAGCAGTGTATACCCACAGGGTGAGACCCAGTACTTC. Protein product: CASSVYPQGETQYF.

The chain uses TRBV9 and TRBJ1-1; D is undetermined. Trimming removed 3 bases at V and 2 bases at J, with 8 bases between. The CDR3 consists of 13 residues. Germline values: CDR1 SGDLS, CDR2 YYNGEE. The CDR3 DNA reads as TGTGCCAGCAGCGGACACACTAACACTGAAGCTTTCTTT. It translates to CASSGHTNTEAFF. The variable domain in full, with the rest retrieved from reference TRBV9 and TRBJ1-1, is DSGVTQTPKHLITATGQRVTLRCSPRSGDLSVYWYQQSLDQGLQFLIQYYNGEERAKGNILERFSAQQFPDLHSELNLSSLELGDSALYFCASSGHTNTEAFFGQGTRLTVV.

This chain links TRBV7-9 with TRBJ1-2; D call uncertain. The V gene lost 7 bases and the J gene lost 5 bases, with 11 bases spanning the gap. This CDR3 contains 12 residues. Germline-derived CDR1 and CDR2 are SEHNR and FQNEAQ (reference sequence). The CDR3 here is CASTARPYGYTF. The CDR3 nucleotides are TGTGCCAGCACCGCTAGACCGTATGGCTACACCTTC.

Here the CDR3 DNA reads TGTGCCAGCAGTTTCGGGGGGACTAGTTTGGGGGAGCAGTACTTC. It codes for CASSFGGTSLGEQYF. The chain joins TRBV27 to TRBJ2-7; 8 bases are shared with TRBD2. CDR1 and CDR2 from the germline V gene are MNHEY and SMNVEV (reference sequence). The trim removed 3 bases at V and 7 bases at J, leaving 11 bases unmatched. CDR3 size: 15 residues.

The chain employs TRBV9 and TRBJ1-1; 7 bases are shared with TRBD1. The length of the CDR3 is 15 residues. After removal of 3 bases from V and 7 bases from J, the junction contained 12 bases not matched to a gene. Germline V lookup: CDR1 SGDLS, CDR2 YYNGEE. For the CDR3, the DNA is TGTGCCAGCAGCGGTCAGACAGGGCTTCAGGGTGAAGCTTTCTTT. As protein: CASSGQTGLQGEAFF.

This rearrangement joins TRBV28 to TRBJ2-7, with D perhaps matching TRBD1 (7 bases). Germline lookup yields CDR1 MDHEN and CDR2 SYDVKM. This CDR3 has 14 residues. Trimming pared 5 bases from V and 2 bases from J, leaving 13 bases between. CDR3: CASSTAGGPYEQYF. Here the CDR3 DNA reads TGTGCCAGCAGTACCGCAGGGGGGCCCTACGAGCAGTACTTC.

The chain joins TRBV6-6 to TRBJ1-4; D may be TRBD1 (6 bases). The CDR3 is 15 amino acids. Germline assignment: CDR1 MNHNY and CDR2 SVGAGI (reference sequence). V lost 6 bases and J 2 bases, leaving 13 bases between the germline ends. CDR3 nucleotide sequence: TGTGCCAGCAGACAGGGACCTACCACTAATGAAAAACTGTTTTTT. Translated: CASRQGPTTNEKLFF.

The rearrangement uses TRBV6-1 and TRBJ2-1, with D hard to call. The CDR3 contains 11 residues. Trimming stripped 5 bases from V and 10 bases from J, with 9 bases between. In germline, CDR1 is MNHNS, CDR2 SASEGT. The CDR3 is CASSQRREQFF. The DNA of the CDR3 is TGTGCCAGCAGTCAGAGGCGGGAGCAGTTCTTC.

The chain is built from TRBV4-2 and TRBJ2-3; D is ambiguous. The CDR3 extends over 14 amino acids. Germline CDR1 LGHNA, CDR2 YNFKEQ. V lost 0 bases to trimming and J lost 0 bases, with 4 bases between them. In DNA, the CDR3 is TGTGCCAGCAGCCAAGATCCGAGCACAGATACGCAGTATTTT. It is translated as CASSQDPSTDTQYF.

The CDR3 loop reads CASSSSRDRVYEQYF. CDR3 DNA: TGTGCCAGCAGCTCTTCACGGGACAGGGTATACGAGCAGTACTTC. The gene calls are TRBV6-5 and TRBJ2-7; 9 nucleotides match TRBD1. This CDR3 contains 15 residues. V trimming: 6 bases; J trimming: 4 bases; junction bases outside the gene matches: 10. Germline V CDR1 and CDR2: MNHEY, SVGAGI.

J is TRBJ2-7 and V is TRBV4-1; 8 nucleotides align to TRBD1. The CDR3 loop spans 15 amino acids. J was trimmed by 4 bases and V by 2 bases; bases with no gene match: 7. From germline, CDR1 is MGHRA and CDR2 YSYEKL. The CDR3 region has the DNA TGCGCCAGCAGCCAACGCTCCGACAGGGGTTACGAGCAGTACTTC. This encodes CASSQRSDRGYEQYF.

This clone has only a few counts. The chain joins TRBV6-1 to TRBJ2-7, with 7 positions matching TRBD2. Germline V lookup: CDR1 MNHNS, CDR2 SASEGT. J lost 2 bases, V lost 4 bases, and 5 bases had no gene match. The CDR3 extends over 14 amino acids. The CDR3 loop is CASSGSGDPYEQYF. CDR3 bases: TGTGCCAGCAGTGGCAGCGGGGACCCCTACGAGCAGTACTTC.

The gene calls are TRBV5-1 and TRBJ2-2, with TRBD2 as a possible D gene (5 bases). The germline V gene has CDR1 SGHRS and CDR2 YFSETQ. Trimming removed 0 bases from V and 1 base from J, with 7 bases in between. This CDR3 region has 15 residues. For the CDR3, the DNA is TGCGCCAGCAGCTTGGCCGCGGGGAACACCGGGGAGCTGTTTTTT. Amino acid sequence: CASSLAAGNTGELFF.

The chain recombines TRBV18 with TRBJ2-7; D is perhaps TRBD1 (6 bases). The ends were cut back, 0 bases at V and 2 bases at J, with 11 bases in the middle. This CDR3 comprises 15 residues. Germline V gene data show CDR1 as KGHSH and CDR2 as LQKENI. CDR3 amino acids: CASSPPTGVTYEQYF. In nucleotides, the CDR3 is TGTGCCAGCTCACCACCGACAGGTGTTACCTACGAGCAGTACTTC.

As DNA, the CDR3 is TGTGCCAGCAGCTTGGACGGAGCGGGATGGGATACGCAGTATTTT. Protein product: CASSLDGAGWDTQYF. This chain connects TRBV5-5 to TRBJ2-3, with 7 bases fitting TRBD2. This CDR3 contains 15 residues. CDR1 is SGHKS, CDR2 YYEKEE, per germline (reference sequence). Germline trimming cut 0 bases from V and 6 bases from J; bases unmatched to any gene: 7.

J is TRBJ2-7 and V is TRBV2; 12 bases are shared with TRBD2. This CDR3 contains 14 residues. Germline CDR1 and CDR2: SNHLY and FYNNEI. J was trimmed by 9 bases and V by 4 bases; bases with no gene match: 7. The CDR3 loop reads CASSASGRAPRQYF. The CDR3 DNA sequence: TGTGCCAGCAGTGCTAGCGGGAGGGCCCCTCGGCAGTACTTC.

The genes are TRBV9 and TRBJ2-2; 11 bases fit TRBD2. CDR3 length: 16 residues. The V and J ends lost 1 base and 5 bases, in that order; junction bases with no gene match: 4. The germline V gene has CDR1 SGDLS and CDR2 YYNGEE. This CDR3 reads CASSVTSGSYTGELFF. As DNA, the CDR3 is TGTGCCAGCAGCGTAACTAGCGGGAGTTATACCGGGGAGCTGTTTTTT.

V gene TRBV13 combines with J gene TRBJ2-3; 9 nucleotides line up with TRBD1. V was pared by 4 bases and J by 4 bases, with 6 bases of the junction left unmatched. The CDR3 loop spans 15 amino acids. Germline CDR1 reads PRHDT; CDR2 reads FYEKMQ (reference sequence). The CDR3 sequence: CASSSHRGPADTQYF. Here the CDR3 DNA reads TGTGCCAGCAGCTCCCACAGGGGGCCAGCAGATACGCAGTATTTT.

The J gene is TRBJ2-7, the V gene TRBV6-4; 13 nucleotides match TRBD2. The CDR3 is 18 amino acids. In germline, CDR1 is MRHNA, CDR2 SNTAGT. Trimming took 6 bases from V and 2 from J; bases not matched to a gene: 13. DNA for the CDR3: TGTGCCAGCAGGGATAGGGGTACTGGACTAGCGGGAGCCTACGAGCAGTACTTC. It yields the protein CASRDRGTGLAGAYEQYF.

V gene TRBV9 combines with J gene TRBJ2-1, with 8 bases matching TRBD2. Trimming removed 0 bases from V and 8 bases from J; junction bases left unmatched: 7. Germline V lookup: CDR1 SGDLS, CDR2 YYNGEE. This CDR3 is 15 amino acids long. CDR3 DNA sequence: TGTGCCAGCAGCGTAGTCCCAGCGGGAGATTATGAGCAGTTCTTC. Translated, it gives CASSVVPAGDYEQFF.

The genes are TRBV6-1 and TRBJ1-4, with unresolved D. Looked up from germline, CDR1 is MNHNS and CDR2 is SASEGT. The CDR3 extends over 13 amino acids. V was trimmed by 7 bases and J by 11 bases, leaving 17 bases between them. CDR3 protein: CASNTVGENKLFF. DNA for the CDR3: TGTGCCAGCAACACCGTCGGAGAAAACAAACTGTTTTTT.

This clone showed up just once. The rearrangement uses TRBV11-2 and TRBJ2-6; 7 nucleotides align to TRBD2. Germline values: CDR1 SGHAT, CDR2 FQNNGV. The J segment lost 2 bases and the V segment lost 7 bases, leaving 2 bases of the junction unmatched. The CDR3 spans 14 residues. The CDR3 DNA is TGTGCCAGCACCACTAGCGCTGGGGCCAACGTCCTGACTTTC. Translated: CASTTSAGANVLTF. Full variable domain (remainder filled in from reference TRBV11-2 and TRBJ2-6): EAGVAQSPRYKIIEKRQSVAFWCNPISGHATLYWYQQILGQGPKLLIQFQNNGVVDDSQLPKDRFSAERLKGVDSTLKIQPAKLEDSAVYLCASTTSAGANVLTFGAGSRLTVL.

V and J are TRBV5-1 and TRBJ2-2; D perhaps matches TRBD2 (5 bases). CDR3 length equals 15 residues. Trimming left V 6 bases short and J 0 bases short, with 12 bases between. CDR1 is SGHRS and CDR2 is YFSETQ in the germline V gene. The CDR3, as DNA: TGCGCCAGCAACCCCGATAGCGCGAACACCGGGGAGCTGTTTTTT. Its protein product is CASNPDSANTGELFF.

The chain carries TRBV4-1 and TRBJ1-4; 7 bases match TRBD1. CDR3 length: 15 amino acids. The germline V gene has CDR1 MGHRA and CDR2 YSYEKL. V gave up 1 base and J gave up 8 bases; unmatched junction bases: 7. CDR3 in amino acids: CASSQGQGGIEKLFF. CDR3 DNA sequence: TGCGCCAGCAGCCAAGGACAGGGCGGAATAGAAAAACTGTTTTTT.

The chain joins TRBV28 to TRBJ1-5; no clear D gene. Germline assignment: CDR1 MDHEN and CDR2 SYDVKM. The V end was cut by 3 bases, the J end by 0 bases, with 18 bases between. This CDR3 spans 18 amino acids. This CDR3 is CASSFDYTQEYSNQPQHF. DNA for the CDR3: TGTGCCAGCAGTTTTGACTATACCCAGGAATATAGCAATCAGCCCCAGCATTTT.